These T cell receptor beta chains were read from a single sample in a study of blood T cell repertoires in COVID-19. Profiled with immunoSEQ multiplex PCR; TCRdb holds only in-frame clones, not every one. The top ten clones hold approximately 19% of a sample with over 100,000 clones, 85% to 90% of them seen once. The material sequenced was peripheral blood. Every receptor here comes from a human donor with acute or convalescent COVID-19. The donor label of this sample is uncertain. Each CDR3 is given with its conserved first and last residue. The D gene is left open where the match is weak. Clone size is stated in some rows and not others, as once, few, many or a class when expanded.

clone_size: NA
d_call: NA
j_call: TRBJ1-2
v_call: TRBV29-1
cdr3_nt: TGCAGCGTTGAAGGTGGTCGGGTTGGCTACACCTTC
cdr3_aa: CSVEGGRVGYTF

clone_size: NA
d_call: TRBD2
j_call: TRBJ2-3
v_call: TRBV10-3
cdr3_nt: TGTGCCATCAGTAGCGGGGGGGGTCGGGGCACAGATACGCAGTATTTT
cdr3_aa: CAISSGGGRGTDTQYF

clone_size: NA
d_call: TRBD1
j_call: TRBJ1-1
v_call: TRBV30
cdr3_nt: TGTGCCTGGAAGGGGACAGGGTTTAAAGCTTTCTTT
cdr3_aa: CAWKGTGFKAFF

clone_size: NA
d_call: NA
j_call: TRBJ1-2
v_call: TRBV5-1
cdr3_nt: TGCGCCAGCAGTCATGGGAGTGGCTACACCTTC
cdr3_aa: CASSHGSGYTF

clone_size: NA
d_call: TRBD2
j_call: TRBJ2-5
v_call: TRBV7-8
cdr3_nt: TGTGCTAACGCAAGGGTGGGGGGGATTATGGAGACCCAGTACTTC
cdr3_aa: CANARVGGIMETQYF

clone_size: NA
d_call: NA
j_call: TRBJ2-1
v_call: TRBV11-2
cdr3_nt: TGTGCCAGCAGCTTAGAGGGCAGGGGTGATGAGCAGTTCTTC
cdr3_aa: CASSLEGRGDEQFF

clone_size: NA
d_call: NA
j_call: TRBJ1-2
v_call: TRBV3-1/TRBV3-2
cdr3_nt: TGTGCCAGCAGCCACAGGGTCGGCTATGGCTACACCTTC
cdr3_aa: CASSHRVGYGYTF

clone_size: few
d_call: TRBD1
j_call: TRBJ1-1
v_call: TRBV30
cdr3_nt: TGTGCCTGGGGACAGGGGAACACTGAAGCTTTCTTT
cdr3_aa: CAWGQGNTEAFF

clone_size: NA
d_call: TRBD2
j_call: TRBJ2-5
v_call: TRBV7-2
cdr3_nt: TGTGCCAGCAGCTTAGTTGGGACTAGCGGGGGGAGGGAGACCCAGTACTTC
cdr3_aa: CASSLVGTSGGRETQYF

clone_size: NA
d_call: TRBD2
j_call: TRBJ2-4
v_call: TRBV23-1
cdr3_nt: TGCGCCAGCAGTCAATCGAACGGCTCGGCTAGCGGGAGCCGCCAAGCCAAAAACATTCAGTACTTC
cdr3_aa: CASSQSNGSASGSRQAKNIQYF

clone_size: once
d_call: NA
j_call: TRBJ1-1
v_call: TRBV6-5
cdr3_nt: TGTGCCAGCACGCGGGTAGGGGGCACTGAAGCTTTCTTT
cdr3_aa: CASTRVGGTEAFF

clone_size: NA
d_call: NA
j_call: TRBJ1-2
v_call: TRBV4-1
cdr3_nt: TGCGCCAGCAGCCAACAACGCTCGGGGTTCTATGGCTACACCTTC
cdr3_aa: CASSQQRSGFYGYTF

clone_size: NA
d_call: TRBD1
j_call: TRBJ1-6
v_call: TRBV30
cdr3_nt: TGTGCCTGGACCACCGGGACAGAGAATTCACCCCTCCACTTT
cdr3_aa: CAWTTGTENSPLHF

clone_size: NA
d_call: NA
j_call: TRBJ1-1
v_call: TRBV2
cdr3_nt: TGTGCCAGCAGTGAGATTATAGGGGCCACTGAAGCTTTCTTT
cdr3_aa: CASSEIIGATEAFF

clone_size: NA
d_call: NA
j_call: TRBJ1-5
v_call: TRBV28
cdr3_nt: TGTGCCAGCAGTTTAAATGGGTGGCGGGATCAGCCCCAGCATTTT
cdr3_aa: CASSLNGWRDQPQHF

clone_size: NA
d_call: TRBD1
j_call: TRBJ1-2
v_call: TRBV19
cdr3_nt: TGTGCCAGTACAAGACAGGGTTTCGTGGGCTACACCTTC
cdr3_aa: CASTRQGFVGYTF

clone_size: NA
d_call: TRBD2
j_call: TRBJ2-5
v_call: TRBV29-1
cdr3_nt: TGCAGCGTTAGGACTAGCGAAGAGACCCAGTACTTC
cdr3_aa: CSVRTSEETQYF

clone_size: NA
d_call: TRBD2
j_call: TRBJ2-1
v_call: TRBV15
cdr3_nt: TGTGCCACCAGCAAGAATTGGCGGGAGGGCAAAGAGCAGTTCTTC
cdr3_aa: CATSKNWREGKEQFF

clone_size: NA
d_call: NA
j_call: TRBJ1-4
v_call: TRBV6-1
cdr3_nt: TGTGCCAGCAGTGAAAGGGGAGGGGATGAAAAACTGTTTTTT
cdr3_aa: CASSERGGDEKLFF

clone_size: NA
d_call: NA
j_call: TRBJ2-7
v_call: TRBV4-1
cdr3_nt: TGCGCCAGCAGCCAAGTCCCCGTCCTCCCCTACGAGCAGTACTTC
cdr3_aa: CASSQVPVLPYEQYF

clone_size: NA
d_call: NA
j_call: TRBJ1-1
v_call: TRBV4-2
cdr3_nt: TGTGCCAGCAGCCAAGAATCGGGGACTGTCACTGAAGCTTTCTTT
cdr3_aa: CASSQESGTVTEAFF

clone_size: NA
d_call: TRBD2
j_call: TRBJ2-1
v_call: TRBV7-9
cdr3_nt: TGTGCCAGCAGCCCGGGGGGGAATGAGCAGTTCTTC
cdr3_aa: CASSPGGNEQFF

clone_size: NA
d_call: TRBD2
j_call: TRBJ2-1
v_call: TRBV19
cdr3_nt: TGTGCCAGTAAAAACTCGGGAGGGCGGGGGAAGGATGAGCAGTTCTTC
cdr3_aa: CASKNSGGRGKDEQFF

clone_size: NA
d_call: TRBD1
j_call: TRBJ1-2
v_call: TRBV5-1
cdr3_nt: TGCGCCAGCAGCTTGGAGGGGGCGGACTATGGCTACACCTTC
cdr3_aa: CASSLEGADYGYTF

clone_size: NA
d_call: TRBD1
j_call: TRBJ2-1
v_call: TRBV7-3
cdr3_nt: TGTGCCAGCAGCTCTCAACCCGGGACAGGGGTATCCAGGTTCTTC
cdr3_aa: CASSSQPGTGVSRFF

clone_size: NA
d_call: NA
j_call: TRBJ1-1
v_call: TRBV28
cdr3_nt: TGTGCCAGCAGTTTTATGCGGGGTAGAGCTTTCTTT
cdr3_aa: CASSFMRGRAFF

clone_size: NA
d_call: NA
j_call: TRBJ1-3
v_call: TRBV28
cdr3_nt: TGTGCCAGCAGTTTACAGGGGACGAACACCATATATTTT
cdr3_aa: CASSLQGTNTIYF

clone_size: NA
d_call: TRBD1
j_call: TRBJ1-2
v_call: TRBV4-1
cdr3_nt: TGCGCCAGCAGCCTAAACAGGGGTAGGGGTGGCTACACCTTC
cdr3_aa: CASSLNRGRGGYTF

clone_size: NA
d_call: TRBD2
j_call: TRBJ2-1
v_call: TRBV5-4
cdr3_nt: TGTGCCAGCAGCCCAACTAGCGGGAGGGCCGCCTACAATGAGCAGTTCTTC
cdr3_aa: CASSPTSGRAAYNEQFF

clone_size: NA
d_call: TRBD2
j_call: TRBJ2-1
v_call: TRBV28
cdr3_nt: TGTGCCAGCAGCCGACTAGCGGGAGCGCATGAGCAGTTCTTC
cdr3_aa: CASSRLAGAHEQFF

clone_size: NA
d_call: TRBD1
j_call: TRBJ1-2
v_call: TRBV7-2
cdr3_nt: TGTGCCAGCAGCTTAGGAGGGACAGGGGGCTTTAACTATGGCTACACCTTC
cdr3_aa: CASSLGGTGGFNYGYTF

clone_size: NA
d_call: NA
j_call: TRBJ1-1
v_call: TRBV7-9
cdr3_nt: TGTGCCAGCAGCTTAGATCGGGGGTTGGCTTTCTTT
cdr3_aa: CASSLDRGLAFF

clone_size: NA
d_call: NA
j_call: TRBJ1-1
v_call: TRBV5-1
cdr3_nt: TGCGCCAGCAGTAGGAGGGTCGGCAGGCGGGACACTGAAGCTTTCTTT
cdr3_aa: CASSRRVGRRDTEAFF

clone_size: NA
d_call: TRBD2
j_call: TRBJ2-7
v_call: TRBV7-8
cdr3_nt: TGTGCCAGCAGCTTAGGATCCGGGGGGGCCTGGTACGAGCAGTACTTC
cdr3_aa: CASSLGSGGAWYEQYF

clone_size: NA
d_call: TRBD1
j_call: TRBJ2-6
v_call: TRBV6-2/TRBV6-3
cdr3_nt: TGTGCCAGCAGCACTTACCGGGACAGTAACTCTGGGGCCAACGTCCTGACTTTC
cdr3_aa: CASSTYRDSNSGANVLTF

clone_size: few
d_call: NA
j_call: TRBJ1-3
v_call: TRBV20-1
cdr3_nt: TGCAGTGCTAGTGACAAAAGGGGCCCAGACTCTGGAAACACCATATATTTT
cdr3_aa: CSASDKRGPDSGNTIYF

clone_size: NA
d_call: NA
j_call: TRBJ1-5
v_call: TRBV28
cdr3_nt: TGTGCCAGCAGTTATTACAGCCAGCCCCAGCATTTT
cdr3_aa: CASSYYSQPQHF

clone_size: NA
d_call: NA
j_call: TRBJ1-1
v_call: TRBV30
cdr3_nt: TGTGCCTGGAGTGTACTTGGCGCGGGTACCGAAGCTTTCTTT
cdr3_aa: CAWSVLGAGTEAFF

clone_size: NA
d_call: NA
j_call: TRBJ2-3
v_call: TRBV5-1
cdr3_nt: TGCGCCAGCAGCTTTGAACCGGGACTTCTCACAGATACGCAGTATTTT
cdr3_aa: CASSFEPGLLTDTQYF

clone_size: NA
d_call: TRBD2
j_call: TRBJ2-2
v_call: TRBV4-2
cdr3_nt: TGTGCCAGCAGCTCACGCCTAGCGGGAGAGGCCGGGGAGCTGTTTTTT
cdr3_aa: CASSSRLAGEAGELFF

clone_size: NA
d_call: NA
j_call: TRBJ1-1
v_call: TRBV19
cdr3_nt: TGTGCCAGTTTTGACAGATACGGAGACGTGGTTGAAGCTTTCTTT
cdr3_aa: CASFDRYGDVVEAFF

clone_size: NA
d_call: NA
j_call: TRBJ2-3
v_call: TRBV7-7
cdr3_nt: TGTGCCAGCAGCTTAGGCGGCGGGACCACAGATACGCAGTATTTT
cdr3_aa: CASSLGGGTTDTQYF

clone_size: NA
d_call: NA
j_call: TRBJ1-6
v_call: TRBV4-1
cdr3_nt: TGCGCCAGCAGCCATGTTACGGGGAGGTCACCCCTCCACTTT
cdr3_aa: CASSHVTGRSPLHF

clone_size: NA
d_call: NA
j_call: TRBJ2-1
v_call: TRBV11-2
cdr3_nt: TGTGCCAGCAGCCCCCGCCGCTCCTGGGTAGGGGTGAACAATGAGCAGTTCTTC
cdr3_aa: CASSPRRSWVGVNNEQFF

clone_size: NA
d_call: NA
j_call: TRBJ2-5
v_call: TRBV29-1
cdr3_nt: TGCAGCGTTGTCCACGATACAGGCCAAGAGACCCAGTACTTC
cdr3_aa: CSVVHDTGQETQYF

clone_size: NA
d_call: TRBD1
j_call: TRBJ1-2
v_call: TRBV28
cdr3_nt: TGTGCCAGCAGTTGGGACAGCGCCAACTATGGCTACACCTTC
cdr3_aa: CASSWDSANYGYTF

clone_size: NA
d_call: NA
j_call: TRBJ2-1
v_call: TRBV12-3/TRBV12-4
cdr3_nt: TGTGCCAGCAGCCCCCCTAACAATGAGCAGTTCTTC
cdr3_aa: CASSPPNNEQFF

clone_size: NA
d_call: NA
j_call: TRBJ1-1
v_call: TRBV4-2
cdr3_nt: TGTGCCAGCAGCCAACCCCGAGGCACAGGGAAGGAGATAAACACTGAAGCTTTCTTT
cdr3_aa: CASSQPRGTGKEINTEAFF

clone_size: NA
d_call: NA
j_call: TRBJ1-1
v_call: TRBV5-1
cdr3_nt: TGCGCCAGCAGCCCGGAGACAGCCCGGAGGGTCACTGAAGCTTTCTTT
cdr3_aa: CASSPETARRVTEAFF

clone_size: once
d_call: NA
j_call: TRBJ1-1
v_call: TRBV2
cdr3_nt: TGTGCCAGCAGTGGTCGGAGCGGTGACGGCTTTGAAGCTTTCTTT
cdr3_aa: CASSGRSGDGFEAFF

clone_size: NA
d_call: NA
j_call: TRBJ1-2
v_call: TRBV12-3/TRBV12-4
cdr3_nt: TGTGCCAGCAGTATCGACAGCAACTATGGCTACACCTTC
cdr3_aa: CASSIDSNYGYTF

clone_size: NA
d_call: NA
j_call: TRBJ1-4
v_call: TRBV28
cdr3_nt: TGTGCCAGCACCCATCTCCCAGGAGAAAAACTGTTTTTT
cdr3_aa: CASTHLPGEKLFF